Following are 12 T cell receptor beta chains from one sample sequenced in a study of PD-1 blockade in classical Hodgkin lymphoma. Indicated time point: newly diagnosed, previously untreated cHL patient sample. Repertoires were generated with immunoSEQ multiplex PCR, while TCRdb's copy carries only in-frame clones and drops some. The sample records under 80,000 clones, about 94% being singletons. The sequenced material came from peripheral blood mononuclear cells (PBMCs). The origin of the receptors is a human donor with classical Hodgkin lymphoma.

The chain links TRBV6-5 to TRBJ2-2; no firm D call. Trimming removed 2 bases at V and 4 bases at J, with 2 bases between. The V gene's germline CDR1 is MNHEY and CDR2 SVGAGI. The CDR3 contains 12 residues. As DNA, the CDR3 is TGTGCCAGCAGTTACAGCACCGGGGAGCTGTTTTTT. Its translation: CASSYSTGELFF.

The genes are TRBV5-5 and TRBJ2-4; tentative D call: TRBD2 (5 bases). The CDR3 runs 17 residues. The V end was cut by 4 bases, the J end by 0 bases, with 17 bases between. Looked up from germline, CDR1 is SGHKS and CDR2 is YYEKEE (reference sequence). CDR3 in DNA: TGTGCCAGCAGCCCCCGGGGTGGGGATATAGCCAAAAACATTCAGTACTTC. Its protein product is CASSPRGGDIAKNIQYF.

J is TRBJ2-5 and V is TRBV25-1, with 9 bases fitting TRBD2. J was trimmed by 6 bases and V by 5 bases; bases with no gene match: 4. The CDR3 is 13 amino acids. The germline gives CDR1 MGHDK, CDR2 SYGVNS. This CDR3 is CASSLAGDQTQYF. The DNA of the CDR3 is TGTGCCAGCAGTTTAGCGGGAGACCAGACCCAGTACTTC.

The CDR3 protein is CASSAGHQGTEAFF. As DNA, the CDR3 is TGTGCCAGCAGTGCAGGACACCAGGGAACTGAAGCTTTCTTT. V and J are TRBV5-4 and TRBJ1-1; the D gene is possibly TRBD1 (5 bases). Trimming took 5 bases from V and 5 from J, leaving 16 bases between them. The CDR3 has 14 amino acids. CDR1 is SGHNT, CDR2 YYREEE, per germline (reference sequence).

CDR3 bases: TGTGCCAGCAGCCCGAGTCTCCAAGGTCCTAGCTACGAGCAGTACTTC. Translating gives CASSPSLQGPSYEQYF. The chain joins TRBV11-2 to TRBJ2-7, with D uncertain. The CDR3 has 16 residues. V was clipped by 5 bases and J by 3 bases, with 20 bases between them. Germline assignment: CDR1 SGHAT and CDR2 FQNNGV.

The gene calls are TRBV5-1 and TRBJ1-6; D gene unclear. The CDR3 extends over 13 amino acids. The V and J ends lost 0 bases and 6 bases respectively, with 4 bases between them. The germline CDR1 and CDR2 sequences are SGHRS and YFSETQ. The CDR3 DNA reads as TGCGCCAGCAGCTTGGTGACTAATTCACCCCTCCACTTT. This codes for CASSLVTNSPLHF.

This rearrangement joins TRBV27 to TRBJ2-3; tentatively, D is TRBD2 (6 bases). The CDR3 length is 14 residues. Germline V gene lookup returns CDR1 MNHEY and CDR2 SMNVEV (reference sequence). V was cut by 6 bases and J by 8 bases, with 18 bases left in between. DNA of the CDR3: TGTGCCAGCAGCTCTGTCGGTGGGGGAGGTACGCAGTATTTT. This gives the protein CASSSVGGGGTQYF.

The genes are TRBV4-1 and TRBJ2-3; no clear D. The germline CDR1 and CDR2 sequences are MGHRA and YSYEKL. This CDR3 comprises 12 residues. Between the trimmed V and J ends, which lost 0 bases and 8 bases, there was a span of 6 bases. The CDR3 DNA follows: TGCGCCAGCAGCCAAGACAGAGCTACGCAGTATTTT. This sequence encodes CASSQDRATQYF.

This chain joins TRBV7-2 and TRBJ2-2, with D perhaps TRBD1 (5 bases). The CDR3 runs to 15 residues. Per the germline V gene, CDR1 is SGHTA and CDR2 is FQGNSA. Trimming pared 1 base from V and 3 bases from J, leaving 9 bases between. In DNA, the CDR3 is TGTGCCAGCAGCTTAGGGGGCCAATACACCGGGGAGCTGTTTTTT. It is translated as CASSLGGQYTGELFF.

The chain couples TRBV9 to TRBJ2-2, with 7 bases lining up with TRBD2. Germline lookup yields CDR1 SGDLS and CDR2 YYNGEE. V was pared by 3 bases and J by 3 bases, with 8 bases of the junction left unmatched. The CDR3 loop spans 16 amino acids. The CDR3 DNA reads TGTGCCAGCAGCGCACAGAGCGGGGTGTACACCGGGGAGCTGTTTTTT. Amino acids: CASSAQSGVYTGELFF. Variable domain in full (rest from reference TRBV9 and TRBJ2-2): DSGVTQTPKHLITATGQRVTLRCSPRSGDLSVYWYQQSLDQGLQFLIQYYNGEERAKGNILERFSAQQFPDLHSELNLSSLELGDSALYFCASSAQSGVYTGELFFGEGSRLTVL.

The chain employs TRBV19 and TRBJ1-3; TRBD1 is a possible D gene (5 bases). Deletions cut 7 bases from V and 4 bases from J, with 14 bases between. Germline CDR1 is LNHDA and CDR2 is SQIVND (reference sequence). CDR3 length: 14 residues. The CDR3 spells CASISLGGGNTIYF. The CDR3 DNA is TGTGCCAGTATCTCACTCGGGGGAGGAAACACCATATATTTT.

This chain joins TRBV5-1 and TRBJ1-1, with D unresolved. From germline, CDR1 is SGHRS and CDR2 YFSETQ. V was pared by 6 bases and J by 3 bases, with 18 bases between. The CDR3 runs 15 residues. The CDR3 nucleotides are TGCGCCAGCAACCTCCGCCGGGTTGGGGACACTGAAGCTTTCTTT. This translates into CASNLRRVGDTEAFF.